This T cell receptor (beta chain) was sequenced for a study of CD8+ T cells in alopecia areata. Study context: Patients in the study were on tofacitinib for 6 to 18 months, then off it for 6 months.

In regard to this clone: Its antigen is still unknown.

J was trimmed by 1 base and V by 5 bases; bases with no gene match: 3. Germline V lookup: CDR1 MNHEY, CDR2 SVGAGI. The CDR3 has 14 amino acids. RNA was isolated and reverse transcribed to cDNA, the sequencing template. TCRdb's table, derived via immunoSEQ multiplex PCR, lists solely in-frame clones and lacks some. The top ten clones hold approximately 0.63% of a sample with around 200,000 clones, roughly three fifths of them seen once. Treatment reported: oral pan-JAK inhibitor, 5-10 mg twice daily. From alopecia areata patients, lesional scalp punch biopsies and peripheral blood were collected. Study-wide results and caveats: Sequences from scalp samples also cover resident alphabeta T cells of normal skin.

Sequencing used CD4+ T cells sorted from blood, obtained at week 4, from a patient treated with tofacitinib. The TCR was taken from a human donor with alopecia areata. The chain recombines TRBV6-5 with TRBJ2-3; TRBD1 matches 7 bases. CDR3 DNA: TGTGCCAGCAGTCTCGACAGGGGCACAGATACGCAGTATTTT. Protein sequence: CASSLDRGTDTQYF.